These 20 T cell receptor beta chains share one sample of origin, sequenced in a study of regulatory T cells in long-lasting Graves disease (dated by TCRdb to the early 2020s). The time point label, read with the paper, signifies: persistent/refractory GD, antithyroid drugs over 5 years with positive TRAb. For both TCR sequencing and RNA sequencing, RNA was extracted from PBMCs using TRIzol. The library was built by means of multiplex PCR. Sequencer: Illumina HiSeq 4000. To build TCR beta libraries, CDR3 regions were amplified by Arm-PCR using iRepertoire HTBI primers. The public reads were run again by TCRdb, first through fastp at Q25 and then through MiXCR, and only productive beta chains were kept. Under each unique CDR3 protein, matching rows form one entry showing the most common genes and DNA. Counted in this sample were approximately 470,000 distinct CDR3 sequences; under 25% of them appeared once. The ten largest clones take up approximately 8% of the sample.

The source material was peripheral blood mononuclear cells (PBMCs), sampled when the disease was refractory, from a patient treated with antithyroid drugs. Receptor source: a female donor with Graves disease.

This clonotype has more than one count but fewer than ten. This sequence joins TRBV6-1 and TRBJ2-5, with 11 bases lining up with TRBD2. The V gene end was trimmed by 4 bases and the J gene end by 5 bases; junction bases not matched to a gene: 3. From germline, CDR1 is MNHNS and CDR2 SASEGT. This CDR3 is 14 amino acids long. CDR3 DNA sequence: TGTGCCAGCAGTGTCTCTAGCGGGAGGGAGACCCAGTACTTC. The encoded protein is CASSVSSGRETQYF.

This chain joins TRBV28 and TRBJ2-2; 7 bases are a match to TRBD1. The germline V gene has CDR1 MDHEN and CDR2 SYDVKM. This CDR3 region has 15 residues. Trimming removed 8 bases from V and 7 bases from J; junction bases left unmatched: 13. The CDR3, as DNA: TGTGCCAGCGAAATACGGGACAGCGTCCACGGGGAGCTGTTTTTT. It is translated as CASEIRDSVHGELFF.

This sequence joins TRBV20-1 and TRBJ2-2; 8 bases line up with TRBD1. Unmatched junction bases numbered 3, after V lost 5 bases and J lost 7 bases. This CDR3 has 12 amino acids. Germline V CDR1 and CDR2: DFQATT, SNEGSKA (reference sequence). CDR3 coding DNA: TGCAGTGCTTTTACAGGGGGCGGGGAGCTGTTTTTT. It is translated as CSAFTGGGELFF.

V and J are TRBV7-9 and TRBJ2-2; 8 bases line up with TRBD2. The trim removed 5 bases at V and 7 bases at J, leaving 9 bases unmatched. Germline values: CDR1 SEHNR, CDR2 FQNEAQ (reference sequence). This CDR3 contains 15 residues. The DNA for the CDR3 is TGTGCCAGCAGCGTTACGGGACTAGGGGTCGGGGAGCTGTTTTTT. Protein sequence: CASSVTGLGVGELFF.

This clonotype was seen ten or more times. The rearrangement links TRBV7-9 to TRBJ2-7; TRBD1 is a possible D gene (5 bases). The ends were cut back, 5 bases at V and 1 base at J, with 9 bases in the middle. The CDR3 sequence is 13 residues long. Per the germline V gene, CDR1 is SEHNR and CDR2 is FQNEAQ (reference sequence). The CDR3 DNA is TGTGCCAGCAGCCATCAGGGTTCCTACGAGCAGTACTTC. It encodes CASSHQGSYEQYF.

The chain joins TRBV20-1 to TRBJ2-7; D possibly corresponds to TRBD1 (6 bases). The CDR3 consists of 12 residues. Trimming left V 6 bases short and J 2 bases short, with 11 bases between. Germline loops: CDR1 DFQATT, CDR2 SNEGSKA (reference sequence). CDR3 sequence: CSAIGTTYEQYF. Here the CDR3 DNA reads TGCAGTGCCATCGGGACAACCTACGAGCAGTACTTC.

The chain employs TRBV9 and TRBJ1-1, with 9 nucleotides matching TRBD1. The CDR3 totals 19 residues. After removal of 0 bases from V and 2 bases from J, the junction contained 14 bases not matched to a gene. In germline, CDR1 is SGDLS, CDR2 YYNGEE. CDR3 protein: CASSVDGTGSQRENTEAFF. The DNA for the CDR3 is TGTGCCAGCAGCGTAGACGGGACAGGGTCCCAGAGGGAAAACACTGAAGCTTTCTTT.

Ten or more counts support this clonotype. V and J are TRBV18 and TRBJ1-6; 8 bases agree with TRBD1. This CDR3 spans 15 amino acids. Germline lookup yields CDR1 KGHSH and CDR2 LQKENI. Trimming cost V 3 bases and J 8 bases; bases outside gene matches: 6. The CDR3 loop is CASSPWTGNDSPLHF. DNA of the CDR3: TGTGCCAGCTCACCGTGGACAGGGAACGATTCACCCCTCCACTTT. Variable domain in full (rest from reference TRBV18 and TRBJ1-6): NAGVMQNPRHLVRRRGQEARLRCSPMKGHSHVYWYRQLPEEGLKFMVYLQKENIIDESGMPKERFSAEFPKEGPSILRIQQVVRGDSAAYFCASSPWTGNDSPLHFGNGTRLTVT.

The chain joins TRBV4-1 to TRBJ1-5; 8 bases are shared with TRBD1. Germline trimming cut 2 bases from V and 6 bases from J; bases unmatched to any gene: 12. The CDR3 has 17 residues. CDR1 MGHRA and CDR2 YSYEKL come from the germline V gene. The CDR3 reads CASSQTETGVFTQPQHF. CDR3 nucleotides: TGCGCCAGCAGCCAAACGGAGACAGGGGTTTTTACTCAGCCCCAGCATTTT.

This clonotype was seen a handful of times. This sequence joins TRBV19 and TRBJ1-2, with D perhaps TRBD1 (5 bases). The CDR3 spans 16 residues. The germline V gene encodes CDR1 LNHDA and CDR2 SQIVND (reference sequence). Trimming removed 3 bases at V and 4 bases at J, with 18 bases between. The CDR3 DNA reads as TGTGCCAGTAGTATGTCGGGACGCCTCCCGGGCTATGGCTACACCTTC. Translation: CASSMSGRLPGYGYTF.

This clonotype was detected a few times. The chain recombines TRBV27 with TRBJ1-5, with D possibly matching TRBD1 (5 bases). The CDR3 loop spans 12 amino acids. In germline, CDR1 is MNHEY, CDR2 SMNVEV (reference sequence). Trimming took 1 base from V and 9 from J, leaving 7 bases between them. The CDR3 here is CASSLYGGPQHF. The CDR3 region has the DNA TGTGCCAGCAGTTTATATGGGGGGCCCCAGCATTTT.

The V and J genes are TRBV4-1 and TRBJ2-2, with 14 bases matching TRBD2. The junction had 9 bases not matched to a gene; V was cut back by 1 base and J by 8 bases. The CDR3 has 18 residues. Looked up from germline, CDR1 is MGHRA and CDR2 is YSYEKL. CDR3 in amino acids: CASSQVSGTSGRRGELFF. The CDR3 DNA follows: TGCGCCAGCAGCCAAGTTTCCGGGACTAGCGGGAGAAGAGGGGAGCTGTTTTTT.

The chain employs TRBV2 and TRBJ1-2; D is uncertain. This CDR3 has 13 amino acids. V gave up 3 bases and J gave up 10 bases, with 15 bases separating them. Germline V gene lookup returns CDR1 SNHLY and CDR2 FYNNEI. CDR3 nucleotides: TGTGCCAGCAGTGACATCCAGGCCAGCTCCTACACCTTC. Its protein is CASSDIQASSYTF.

V usage is TRBV29-1 and J usage is TRBJ2-3; D is perhaps TRBD2 (6 bases). V lost 8 bases and J 4 bases, leaving 19 bases between the germline ends. Germline V lookup: CDR1 SQVTM, CDR2 ANQGSEA. This CDR3 region has 14 residues. The CDR3 region is CSSEGGGIADTQYF. CDR3 in DNA: TGCAGCTCAGAGGGAGGCGGGATCGCAGATACGCAGTATTTT.

The J gene is TRBJ2-5, the V gene TRBV6-1; D is perhaps TRBD2 (5 bases). CDR1 is MNHNS and CDR2 is SASEGT in the germline V gene. The CDR3 contains 16 residues. V lost 6 bases and J 4 bases, leaving 21 bases between the germline ends. CDR3 region: CASSHPSGPKGETQYF. The DNA of the CDR3 is TGTGCCAGCAGCCACCCCAGCGGTCCTAAGGGAGAGACCCAGTACTTC.

This clonotype was counted only a few times. The chain is built from TRBV4-1 and TRBJ1-1; D is undetermined. V lost 1 base and J lost 3, with 6 bases in between. This CDR3 is 13 amino acids long. Per the germline V gene, CDR1 is MGHRA and CDR2 is YSYEKL. The CDR3 here is CASSQGVDTEAFF. For the CDR3, the DNA is TGCGCCAGCAGCCAAGGCGTGGACACTGAAGCTTTCTTT.

On this clonotype itself: A much larger clone lies a single base off, so this may be a read error. This chain uses TRBV6-6 with TRBJ1-2; the D gene is possibly TRBD1 (6 bases). Germline CDR1 reads MNHNY; CDR2 reads SVGAGI (reference sequence). The CDR3 is made up of 17 amino acids. With 0 bases removed from V and 6 bases from J, the gap between germline ends came to 20 bases. CDR3 sequence reads: CASSYSTRGGDDDGYTF. CDR3 bases: TGTGCCAGCAGTTACTCGACCAGGGGAGGGGACGACGATGGCTACACCTTC.

This clonotype appeared many times. The rearrangement links TRBV20-1 to TRBJ1-1, with 10 bases lining up with TRBD1. Germline assignment: CDR1 DFQATT and CDR2 SNEGSKA (reference sequence). J was trimmed by 4 bases and V by 5 bases; bases with no gene match: 13. The CDR3 length is 16 residues. The CDR3: CSARLPGQGMVTEAFF. In DNA, the CDR3 is TGCAGTGCTCGATTACCGGGACAGGGGATGGTCACTGAAGCTTTCTTT.

The table lists this clonotype with many counts. This rearrangement joins TRBV29-1 to TRBJ2-7; 9 bases line up with TRBD1. CDR3 length equals 13 residues. The germline V gene has CDR1 SQVTM and CDR2 ANQGSEA. V shed 6 bases, J shed 3 bases, and the junction held 6 bases outside the gene matches. CDR3 nucleotides: TGCAGCGTGGCCGGGACAGGGTACTACGAGCAGTACTTC. Its translation is CSVAGTGYYEQYF.

This clonotype appeared many times. This rearrangement joins TRBV7-2 to TRBJ1-1; D gene uncertain. Germline assignment: CDR1 SGHTA and CDR2 FQGNSA. The V and J ends lost 1 base and 4 bases respectively, with 13 bases between them. The CDR3 has 15 residues. CDR3 sequence: CASSLGGRLATEAFF. In nucleotides, the CDR3 is TGTGCCAGCAGCTTAGGAGGCAGGCTGGCCACTGAAGCTTTCTTT.